What follows is one TCR beta chain and its context. This entry belongs to a study of blood T cell repertoires in COVID-19. Study context: Samples came from the United States, Italy and Spain, spanning acute and convalescent COVID-19.

Data came from immunoSEQ multiplex PCR; TCRdb stores just in-frame clones and leaves some out. The sample consists of 380,000 or so clones, 70% to 90% of them appearing once. The CDR3 runs 18 residues. J lost 0 bases, V lost 6 bases, and 9 bases had no gene match. Germline V lookup: CDR1 SNHLY, CDR2 FYNNEI. Recruitment covered about 25 US areas and drew participants whose ages spanned roughly 18 to 89 years. Clinical history reported by participants formed the basis on which cohorts were assigned. The clonotype originates from a woman in her 30s with acute COVID-19. The J gene is TRBJ1-4, the V gene TRBV2; 11 positions agree with TRBD1. Sequencing input: PBMCs or T cells enriched from blood (not recorded which). CDR3 sequence reads: CASSMRLGQGATNEKLFF. For the CDR3, the DNA is TGTGCCAGCAGCATGCGCCTGGGACAGGGGGCAACTAATGAAAAACTGTTTTTT. The variable domain in full, completed from reference TRBV2 and TRBJ1-4, reads EPEVTQTPSHQVTQMGQEVILRCVPISNHLYFYWYRQILGQKVEFLVSFYNNEISEKSEIFDDQFSVERPDGSNFTLKIRSTKLEDSAMYFCASSMRLGQGATNEKLFFGSGTQLSVL.